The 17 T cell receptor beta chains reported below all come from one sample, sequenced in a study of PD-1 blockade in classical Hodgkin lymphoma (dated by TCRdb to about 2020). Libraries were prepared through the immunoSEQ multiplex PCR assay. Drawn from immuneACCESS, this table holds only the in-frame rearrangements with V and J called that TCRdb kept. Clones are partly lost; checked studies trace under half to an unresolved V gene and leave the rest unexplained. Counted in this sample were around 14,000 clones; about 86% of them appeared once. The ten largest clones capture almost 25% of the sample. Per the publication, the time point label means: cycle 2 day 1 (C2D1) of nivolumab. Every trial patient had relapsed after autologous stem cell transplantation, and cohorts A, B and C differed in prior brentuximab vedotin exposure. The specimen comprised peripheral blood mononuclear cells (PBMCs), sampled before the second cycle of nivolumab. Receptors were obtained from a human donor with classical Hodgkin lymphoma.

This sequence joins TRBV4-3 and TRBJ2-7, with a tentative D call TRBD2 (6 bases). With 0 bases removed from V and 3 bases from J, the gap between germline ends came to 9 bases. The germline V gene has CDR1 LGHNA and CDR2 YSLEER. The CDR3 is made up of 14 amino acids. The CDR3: CASSQEGGDYEQYF. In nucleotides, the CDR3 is TGCGCCAGCAGCCAAGAGGGCGGGGACTACGAGCAGTACTTC.

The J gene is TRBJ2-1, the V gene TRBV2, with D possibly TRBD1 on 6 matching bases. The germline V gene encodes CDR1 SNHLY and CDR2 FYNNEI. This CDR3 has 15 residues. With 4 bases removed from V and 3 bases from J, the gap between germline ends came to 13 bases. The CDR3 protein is CASSAQGFGYNEQFF. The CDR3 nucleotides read TGTGCCAGCAGTGCGCAGGGGTTTGGCTACAATGAGCAGTTCTTC. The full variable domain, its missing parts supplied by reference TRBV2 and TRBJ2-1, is EPEVTQTPSHQVTQMGQEVILRCVPISNHLYFYWYRQILGQKVEFLVSFYNNEISEKSEIFDDQFSVERPDGSNFTLKIRSTKLEDSAMYFCASSAQGFGYNEQFFGPGTRLTVL.

The CDR3 reads CASRGRTSTDTQYF. CDR3 nucleotide sequence: TGTGCCAGCAGGGGACGGACTAGCACAGATACGCAGTATTTT. V usage is TRBV28 and J usage is TRBJ2-3, with D tentatively TRBD1 or TRBD2 (5 bases each). Germline V gene sequence: CDR1 MDHEN, CDR2 SYDVKM. The CDR3 is 14 amino acids. Deletions cut 6 bases from V and 0 bases from J, with 10 bases between.

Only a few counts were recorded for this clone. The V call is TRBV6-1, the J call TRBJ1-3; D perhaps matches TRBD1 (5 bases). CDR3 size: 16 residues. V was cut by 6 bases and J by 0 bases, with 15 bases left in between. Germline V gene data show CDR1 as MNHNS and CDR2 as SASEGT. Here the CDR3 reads CASREIDSSSGNTIYF. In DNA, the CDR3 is TGTGCCAGCAGGGAAATTGACAGCTCCTCTGGAAACACCATATATTTT.

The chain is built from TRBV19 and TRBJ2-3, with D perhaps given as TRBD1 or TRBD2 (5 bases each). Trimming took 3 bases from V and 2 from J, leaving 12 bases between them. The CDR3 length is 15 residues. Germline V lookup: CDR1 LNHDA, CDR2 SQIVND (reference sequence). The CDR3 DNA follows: TGTGCCAGTAGTATGGAGGACAAACCCACAGATACGCAGTATTTT. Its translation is CASSMEDKPTDTQYF.

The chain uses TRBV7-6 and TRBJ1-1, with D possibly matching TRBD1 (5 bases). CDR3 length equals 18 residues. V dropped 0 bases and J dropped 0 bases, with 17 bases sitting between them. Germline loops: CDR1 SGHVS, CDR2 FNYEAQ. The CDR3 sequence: CASSLAQGSLTMNTEAFF. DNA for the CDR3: TGTGCCAGCAGCTTAGCCCAGGGCAGCCTCACTATGAACACTGAAGCTTTCTTT. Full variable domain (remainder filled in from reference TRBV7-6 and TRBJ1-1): GAGVSQSPRYKVTKRGQDVALRCDPISGHVSLYWYRQALGQGPEFLTYFNYEAQQDKSGLPNDRFSAERPEGSISTLTIQRTEQRDSAMYRCASSLAQGSLTMNTEAFFGQGTRLTVV.

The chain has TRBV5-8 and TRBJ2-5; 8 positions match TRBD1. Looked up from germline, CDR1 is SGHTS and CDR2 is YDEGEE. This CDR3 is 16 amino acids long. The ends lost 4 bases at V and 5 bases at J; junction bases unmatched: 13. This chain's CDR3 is CASSPGQGGNSETQYF. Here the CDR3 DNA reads TGTGCCAGCAGCCCCGGACAGGGTGGAAATTCGGAGACCCAGTACTTC.

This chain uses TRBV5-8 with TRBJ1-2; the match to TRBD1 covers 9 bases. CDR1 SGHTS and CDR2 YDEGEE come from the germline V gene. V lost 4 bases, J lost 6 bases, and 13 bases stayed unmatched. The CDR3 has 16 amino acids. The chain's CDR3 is CASSPIRDREGHGYTF. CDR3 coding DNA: TGTGCCAGCAGCCCCATTCGGGACAGGGAAGGCCATGGCTACACCTTC.

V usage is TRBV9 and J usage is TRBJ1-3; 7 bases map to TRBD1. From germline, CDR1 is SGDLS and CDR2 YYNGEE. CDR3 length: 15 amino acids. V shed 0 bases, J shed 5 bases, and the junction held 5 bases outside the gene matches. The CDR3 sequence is CASSVVGGYRNTIYF. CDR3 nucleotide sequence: TGTGCCAGCAGCGTAGTAGGGGGCTATAGAAACACCATATATTTT.

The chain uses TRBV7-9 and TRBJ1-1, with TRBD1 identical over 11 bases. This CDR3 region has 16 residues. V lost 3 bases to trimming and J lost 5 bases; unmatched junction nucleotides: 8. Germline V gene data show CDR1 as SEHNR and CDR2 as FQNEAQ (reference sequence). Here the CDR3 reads CASSFRDRGKGTEAFF. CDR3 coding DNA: TGTGCCAGCAGCTTTCGGGACAGGGGGAAGGGGACTGAAGCTTTCTTT.

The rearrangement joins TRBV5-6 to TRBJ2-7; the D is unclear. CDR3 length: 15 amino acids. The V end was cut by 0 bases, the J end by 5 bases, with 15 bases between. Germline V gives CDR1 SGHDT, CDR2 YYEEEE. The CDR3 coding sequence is TGTGCCAGCAGCTTGGGCGCAAGCGTAAACGACGAGCAGTACTTC. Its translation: CASSLGASVNDEQYF. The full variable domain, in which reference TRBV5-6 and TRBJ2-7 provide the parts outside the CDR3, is DAGVTQSPTHLIKTRGQQVTLRCSPKSGHDTVSWYQQALGQGPQFIFQYYEEEERQRGNFPDRFSGHQFPNYSSELNVNALLLGDSALYLCASSLGASVNDEQYFGPGTRLTVT.

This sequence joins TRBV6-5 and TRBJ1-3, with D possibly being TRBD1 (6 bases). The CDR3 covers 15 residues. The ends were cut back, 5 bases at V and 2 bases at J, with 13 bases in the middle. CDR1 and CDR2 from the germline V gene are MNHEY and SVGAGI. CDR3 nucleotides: TGTGCCAGCAGTGCCAGGGGCATAGCTGGAAACACCATATATTTT. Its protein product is CASSARGIAGNTIYF.

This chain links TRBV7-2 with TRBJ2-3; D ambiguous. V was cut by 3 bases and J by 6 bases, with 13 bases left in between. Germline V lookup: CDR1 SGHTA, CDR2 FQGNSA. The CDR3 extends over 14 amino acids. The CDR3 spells CASSFGPSRDTQYF. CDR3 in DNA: TGTGCCAGCAGCTTCGGGCCGTCAAGGGATACGCAGTATTTT.

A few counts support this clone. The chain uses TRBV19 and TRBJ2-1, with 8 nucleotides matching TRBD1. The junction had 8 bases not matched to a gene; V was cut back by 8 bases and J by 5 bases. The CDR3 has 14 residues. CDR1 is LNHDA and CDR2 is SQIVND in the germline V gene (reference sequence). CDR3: CASRPLTGDNEQFF. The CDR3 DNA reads TGTGCCAGTCGGCCATTGACAGGGGACAATGAGCAGTTCTTC. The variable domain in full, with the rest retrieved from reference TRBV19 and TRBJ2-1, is DGGITQSPKYLFRKEGQNVTLSCEQNLNHDAMYWYRQDPGQGLRLIYYSQIVNDFQKGDIAEGYSVSREKKESFPLTVTSAQKNPTAFYLCASRPLTGDNEQFFGPGTRLTVL.

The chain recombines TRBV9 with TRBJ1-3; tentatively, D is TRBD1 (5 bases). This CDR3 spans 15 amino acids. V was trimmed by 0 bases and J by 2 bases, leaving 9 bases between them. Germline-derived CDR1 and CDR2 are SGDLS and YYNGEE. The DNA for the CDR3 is TGTGCCAGCAGCGTAGGAGGACAACCTGGAAACACCATATATTTT. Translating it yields CASSVGGQPGNTIYF.

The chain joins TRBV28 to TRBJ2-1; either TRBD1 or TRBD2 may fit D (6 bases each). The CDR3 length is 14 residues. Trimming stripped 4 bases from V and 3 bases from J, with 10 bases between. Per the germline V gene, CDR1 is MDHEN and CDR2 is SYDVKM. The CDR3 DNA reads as TGTGCCAGCAGTTCCGGGGGCCTCTACAATGAGCAGTTCTTC. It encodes CASSSGGLYNEQFF.

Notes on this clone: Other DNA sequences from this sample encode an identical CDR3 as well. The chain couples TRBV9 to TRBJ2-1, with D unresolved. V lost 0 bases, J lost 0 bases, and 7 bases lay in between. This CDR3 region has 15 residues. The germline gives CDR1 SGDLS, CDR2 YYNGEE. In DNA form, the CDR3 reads TGTGCCAGCAGCGTAGGGGTCAGCTCCTACAATGAGCAGTTCTTC. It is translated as CASSVGVSSYNEQFF.